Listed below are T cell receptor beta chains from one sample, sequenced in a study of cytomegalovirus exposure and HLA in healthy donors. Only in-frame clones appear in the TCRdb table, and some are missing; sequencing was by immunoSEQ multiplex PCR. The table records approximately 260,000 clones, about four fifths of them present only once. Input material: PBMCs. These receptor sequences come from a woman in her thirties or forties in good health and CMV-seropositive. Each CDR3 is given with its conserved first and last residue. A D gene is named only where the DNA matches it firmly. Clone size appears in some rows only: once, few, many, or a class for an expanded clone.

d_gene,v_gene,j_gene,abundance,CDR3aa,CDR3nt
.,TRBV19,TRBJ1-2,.,CASSSHRVGYTF,TGTGCCAGTAGTTCCCACAGGGTAGGCTACACCTTC
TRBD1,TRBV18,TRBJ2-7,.,CASSLSGTGMQYF,TGTGCCAGCTCACTTTCCGGGACAGGGATGCAGTACTTC
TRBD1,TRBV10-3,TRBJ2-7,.,CAISGGQGALYEQYF,TGTGCCATCAGTGGGGGACAGGGGGCGTTATACGAGCAGTACTTC
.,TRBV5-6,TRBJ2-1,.,CASSLGTFEQFF,TGTGCCAGCAGCCTTGGGACTTTTGAGCAGTTCTTC
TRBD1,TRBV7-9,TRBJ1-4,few,CASSLETGERKLFF,TGTGCCAGCAGCTTAGAGACAGGGGAGAGGAAACTGTTTTTT
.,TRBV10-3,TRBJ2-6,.,CAINTGEGANVLTF,TGTGCCATCAATACAGGAGAAGGGGCCAACGTCCTGACTTTC
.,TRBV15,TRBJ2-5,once,CATSRDSGYQETQYF,TGTGCCACCAGCAGAGATTCGGGGTACCAAGAGACCCAGTACTTC
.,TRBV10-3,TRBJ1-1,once,CAISRTDMNTEAFF,TGTGCCATCAGCCGGACAGATATGAACACTGAAGCTTTCTTT
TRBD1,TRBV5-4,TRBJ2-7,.,CASSLSFGDRRKYEQYF,TGTGCCAGCAGCTTGTCATTTGGGGACAGGAGGAAGTACGAGCAGTACTTC
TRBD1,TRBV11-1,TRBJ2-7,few,CASSPDREGHEQYF,TGTGCCAGCAGCCCGGACAGGGAAGGCCACGAGCAGTACTTC
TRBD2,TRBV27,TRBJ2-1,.,CASSLAGPPLQFF,TGTGCCAGCAGCCTAGCGGGACCCCCCCTACAGTTCTTC
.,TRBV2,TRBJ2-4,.,CASKGGDIQYF,TGTGCCAGCAAAGGGGGGGACATTCAGTACTTC
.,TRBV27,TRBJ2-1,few,CASRLPAGASNEQFF,TGTGCCAGCCGTCTACCGGCAGGGGCCTCCAATGAGCAGTTCTTC
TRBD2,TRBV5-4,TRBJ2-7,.,CASSPPGGTLYEQYF,TGTGCCAGCAGCCCCCCGGGGGGGACACTCTACGAGCAGTACTTC
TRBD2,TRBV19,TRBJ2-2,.,CASSPPGLAGLFPGELFF,TGTGCCAGTAGTCCCCCGGGACTAGCGGGACTATTCCCCGGGGAGCTGTTTTTT
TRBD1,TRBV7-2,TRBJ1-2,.,CASNPGTGGFGYTF,TGTGCCAGCAACCCCGGGACAGGGGGCTTTGGCTACACCTTC
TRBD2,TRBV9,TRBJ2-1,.,CASSVGASGRAAGSYNEQFF,TGTGCCAGCAGCGTAGGGGCTAGCGGGAGGGCCGCCGGGTCCTACAATGAGCAGTTCTTC
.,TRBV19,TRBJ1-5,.,CASRSEGRNQPQHF,TGTGCCAGTAGATCGGAGGGGAGAAATCAGCCCCAGCATTTT
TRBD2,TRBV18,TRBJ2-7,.,CASSPRNLAGVTDEQYF,TGTGCCAGCTCACCACGTAATTTAGCGGGAGTAACAGACGAGCAGTACTTC
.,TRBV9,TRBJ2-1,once,CASSVAAAFYNEQFF,TGTGCCAGCAGCGTAGCAGCGGCTTTCTACAATGAGCAGTTCTTC
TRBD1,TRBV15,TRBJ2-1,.,CATKKQGFEQFF,TGTGCCACCAAGAAACAGGGGTTTGAGCAGTTCTTC
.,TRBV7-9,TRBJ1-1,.,CASTLLEGTEAFF,TGTGCCAGCACCCTACTGGAGGGCACTGAAGCTTTCTTT
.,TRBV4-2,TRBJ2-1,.,CASSQGQPPNEQFF,TGTGCCAGCAGCCAAGGACAACCCCCCAATGAGCAGTTCTTC
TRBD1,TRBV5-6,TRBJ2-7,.,CASSKPGQGPWEQYF,TGTGCCAGCAGTAAACCGGGACAGGGACCTTGGGAGCAGTACTTC
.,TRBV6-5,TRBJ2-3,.,CASRPYSTDTQYF,TGTGCCAGCAGGCCCTATAGCACAGATACGCAGTATTTT
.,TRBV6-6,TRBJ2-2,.,CASSYGLGVRTGELFF,TGTGCCAGCAGTTATGGGTTGGGAGTTCGAACCGGGGAGCTGTTTTTT
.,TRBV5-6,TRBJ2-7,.,CASSLRSYEQYF,TGTGCCAGCAGCCTCAGATCCTACGAGCAGTACTTC